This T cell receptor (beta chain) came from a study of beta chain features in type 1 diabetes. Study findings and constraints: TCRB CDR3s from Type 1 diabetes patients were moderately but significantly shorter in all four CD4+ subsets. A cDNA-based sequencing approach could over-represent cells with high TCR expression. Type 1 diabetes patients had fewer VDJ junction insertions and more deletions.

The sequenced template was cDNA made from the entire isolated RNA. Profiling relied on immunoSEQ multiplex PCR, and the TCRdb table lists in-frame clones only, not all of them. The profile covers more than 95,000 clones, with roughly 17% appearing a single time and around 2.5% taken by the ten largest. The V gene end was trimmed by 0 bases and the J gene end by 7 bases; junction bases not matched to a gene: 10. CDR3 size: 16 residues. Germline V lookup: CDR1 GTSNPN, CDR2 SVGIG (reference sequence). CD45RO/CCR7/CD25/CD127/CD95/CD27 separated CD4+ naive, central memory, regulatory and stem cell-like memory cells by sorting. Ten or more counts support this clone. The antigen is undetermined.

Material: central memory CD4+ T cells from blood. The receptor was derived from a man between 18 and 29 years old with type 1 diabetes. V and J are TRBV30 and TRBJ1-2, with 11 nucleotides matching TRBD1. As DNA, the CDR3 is TGTGCCTGGAGTGTACTGCGGGACAGGGGGTCACCTGGCTACACCTTC. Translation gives CAWSVLRDRGSPGYTF.